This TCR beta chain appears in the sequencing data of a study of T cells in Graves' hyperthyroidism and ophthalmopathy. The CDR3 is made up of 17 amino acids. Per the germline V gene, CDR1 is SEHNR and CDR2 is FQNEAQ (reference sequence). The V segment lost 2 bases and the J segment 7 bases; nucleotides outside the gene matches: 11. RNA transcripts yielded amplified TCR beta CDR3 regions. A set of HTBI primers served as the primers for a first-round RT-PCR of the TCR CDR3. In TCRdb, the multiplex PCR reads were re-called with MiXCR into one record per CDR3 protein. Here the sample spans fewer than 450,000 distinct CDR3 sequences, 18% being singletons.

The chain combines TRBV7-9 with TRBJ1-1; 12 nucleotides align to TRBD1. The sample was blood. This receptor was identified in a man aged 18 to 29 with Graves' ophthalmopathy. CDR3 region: CASSLLPNRDRGLEAFF. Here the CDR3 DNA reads TGTGCCAGCAGCTTATTACCAAACCGGGACAGGGGGCTTGAAGCTTTCTTT.